Presented here are 14 T cell receptor beta chains from one specimen sequenced in a study of CD8+ T cells in alopecia areata. Treatment of the sample: oral pan-JAK inhibitor, 5-10 mg twice daily. RNA extraction and reverse transcription yielded cDNA as sequencing template. Clones were sequenced by immunoSEQ multiplex PCR, and TCRdb holds only the in-frame ones, with some missing. The sample carries 120,000 or so clones, roughly 55% recorded once. The material sequenced was CD4+ T cells sorted from blood, taken at week 4, from a patient treated with tofacitinib. The receptors originated from a human donor with alopecia areata.

This clone was counted between two and nine times. The chain is built from TRBV29-1 and TRBJ2-5; no reliable D call. The V gene lost 5 bases and the J gene lost 2 bases, with 9 bases spanning the gap. The CDR3 loop spans 12 amino acids. Per germline, CDR1 SQVTM and CDR2 ANQGSEA. Written as DNA, the CDR3 is TGCAGCGTTAGTCCCGAACAAGAGACCCAGTACTTC. Encoded protein: CSVSPEQETQYF.

The chain uses TRBV19 and TRBJ2-5; D is possibly TRBD2 (6 bases). Trimming stripped 6 bases from V and 3 bases from J, with 8 bases between. This CDR3 region has 12 residues. Germline values: CDR1 LNHDA, CDR2 SQIVND (reference sequence). CDR3 coding DNA: TGTGCCAGTAGCAGGAGGGAAGAGACCCAGTACTTC. Amino acids: CASSRREETQYF.

This clone was detected only a few times. The chain recombines TRBV7-3 with TRBJ2-2, with TRBD1 matching 9 bases. V gave up 5 bases and J gave up 5 bases; unmatched junction bases: 12. Germline CDR1 reads SGHTA; CDR2 reads FQGTGA. The CDR3 is made up of 17 amino acids. This CDR3 is CASSQQPPQGATGELFF. The DNA for the CDR3 is TGTGCCAGCAGCCAACAACCCCCACAGGGGGCAACCGGGGAGCTGTTTTTT. Based on the CDR3 plus reference TRBV7-3 and TRBJ2-2, the full variable domain is GAGVSQTPSNKVTEKGKYVELRCDPISGHTALYWYRQSLGQGPEFLIYFQGTGAADDSGLPNDRFFAVRPEGSVSTLKIQRTERGDSAVYLCASSQQPPQGATGELFFGEGSRLTVL.

This clone was detected once. This chain links TRBV5-1 with TRBJ2-6, with D hard to call. CDR3 length: 14 amino acids. The V gene's germline CDR1 is SGHRS and CDR2 YFSETQ. Trimming took off 0 bases at V and 5 bases at J, with 6 bases between the two ends. CDR3 loop: CASSLDSWANVLTF. The DNA for the CDR3 is TGCGCCAGCAGCTTGGACAGTTGGGCCAACGTCCTGACTTTC.

Here the CDR3 DNA reads TGCAGCGTTGCGCGCGGAGACTCCTACAATGAGCAGTTCTTC. It is translated as CSVARGDSYNEQFF. The chain has TRBV29-1 and TRBJ2-1; D is undetermined. This CDR3 contains 14 residues. Germline V gene data show CDR1 as SQVTM and CDR2 as ANQGSEA. V dropped 4 bases and J dropped 0 bases, with 10 bases sitting between them.

The chain uses TRBV30 and TRBJ1-4; D is unclear. The germline gives CDR1 GTSNPN, CDR2 SVGIG (reference sequence). With 2 bases removed from V and 8 bases from J, the gap between germline ends came to 9 bases. This CDR3 spans 12 amino acids. The CDR3 nucleotides read TGTGCCTGGAGTCAGGCGGACGAAAAACTGTTTTTT. Protein product: CAWSQADEKLFF.

This clone has only one observation. The chain recombines TRBV2 with TRBJ1-2, with unresolved D. The germline V gene encodes CDR1 SNHLY and CDR2 FYNNEI. The V end was cut by 2 bases, the J end by 7 bases, with 11 bases between. CDR3 length equals 13 residues. CDR3 amino acids: CASSEFNGGGYTF. DNA for the CDR3: TGTGCCAGCAGTGAATTCAACGGTGGTGGCTACACCTTC. Full variable domain (rest looked up from reference TRBV2 and TRBJ1-2): EPEVTQTPSHQVTQMGQEVILRCVPISNHLYFYWYRQILGQKVEFLVSFYNNEISEKSEIFDDQFSVERPDGSNFTLKIRSTKLEDSAMYFCASSEFNGGGYTFGSGTRLTVV.

This chain joins TRBV30 and TRBJ2-1; D unclear. V was cut by 3 bases and J by 0 bases, with 12 bases left in between. Germline-derived CDR1 and CDR2 are GTSNPN and SVGIG (reference sequence). The CDR3 has 15 residues. For the CDR3, the DNA is TGTGCCTGGAGCCGAAGGTCAAGCTCCTACAATGAGCAGTTCTTC. Residues: CAWSRRSSSYNEQFF.

The rearrangement uses TRBV5-4 and TRBJ2-7; 10 positions match TRBD1. CDR3 size: 13 residues. With V trimmed by 3 bases and J by 5 bases, 2 bases remained unmatched. Germline V CDR1 and CDR2: SGHNT, YYREEE (reference sequence). The CDR3 DNA reads as TGTGCCAGCAGCTCCGGACAGGGGGACGAGCAGTACTTC. Translation gives CASSSGQGDEQYF.

The rearrangement uses TRBV28 and TRBJ2-7; 9 bases align to TRBD1. Losses at the gene ends were 8 bases for V and 1 base for J; bases not matched to a gene: 9. Germline V gene lookup returns CDR1 MDHEN and CDR2 SYDVKM. The CDR3 extends over 15 amino acids. The CDR3 coding sequence is TGTGCCAGCCTACCCTCCGGGACAGGGTCCTACGAGCAGTACTTC. This sequence encodes CASLPSGTGSYEQYF.

The chain carries TRBV6-5 and TRBJ2-7; 8 positions agree with TRBD1. In germline, CDR1 is MNHEY, CDR2 SVGAGI. CDR3 length equals 15 residues. With 0 bases clipped from V and 2 bases from J, the junction kept 3 bases outside the gene matches. The CDR3 protein is CASSYSRTGPYEQYF. The CDR3 DNA follows: TGTGCCAGCAGTTACTCTCGGACAGGGCCCTACGAGCAGTACTTC.

The CDR3 sequence is CASSPPLLAGDRVVNSYNEQFF. The CDR3 DNA follows: TGTGCCAGTAGTCCCCCTTTACTAGCGGGGGACAGAGTAGTCAACTCCTACAATGAGCAGTTCTTC. The chain uses TRBV19 and TRBJ2-1; 11 positions match TRBD2. J gave up 0 bases and V 5 bases, and 21 bases lay outside the gene matches. Germline values: CDR1 LNHDA, CDR2 SQIVND (reference sequence). This CDR3 is built from 22 residues.

V gene TRBV7-3 combines with J gene TRBJ2-3; D uncertain. CDR1 SGHTA and CDR2 FQGTGA come from the germline V gene. The CDR3 runs to 14 residues. The ends were cut back, 3 bases at V and 4 bases at J, with 11 bases in the middle. The CDR3 sequence: CASSFGYGADTQYF. The CDR3 DNA follows: TGTGCCAGCAGCTTCGGCTATGGGGCAGATACGCAGTATTTT. Together with reference TRBV7-3 and TRBJ2-3, the CDR3 gives the full variable domain: GAGVSQTPSNKVTEKGKYVELRCDPISGHTALYWYRQSLGQGPEFLIYFQGTGAADDSGLPNDRFFAVRPEGSVSTLKIQRTERGDSAVYLCASSFGYGADTQYFGPGTRLTVL.

This clone was seen a few times. This sequence joins TRBV27 and TRBJ2-7, with D possibly TRBD1 on 5 matching bases. Trimming removed 4 bases from V and 6 bases from J, with 16 bases in between. Germline assignment: CDR1 MNHEY and CDR2 SMNVEV (reference sequence). This CDR3 region has 14 residues. CDR3 DNA: TGTGCCAGCAGTTGGGCCTGGACACCATCCGAGCAGTACTTC. Translation: CASSWAWTPSEQYF.